Listed below are T cell receptor beta chains from one sample, sequenced in a study of regulatory T cells in long-lasting Graves disease. TCRdb fed the multiplex PCR reads into MiXCR, producing one record per CDR3 protein. The sample holds 450,000 to 500,000 distinct CDR3 sequences, roughly 15% seen once. These data are also associated with another study on T cells in Graves' hyperthyroidism and ophthalmopathy.

This sample comprised peripheral blood mononuclear cells (PBMCs), obtained at new diagnosis, from a patient treated with antithyroid drugs. These receptors were taken from a man in his forties with Graves disease. Both conserved end residues are part of each CDR3. A D gene is named only where the DNA matches it firmly. Clone sizes are given selectively: once, few, many, or a class where the clone is expanded.

many,TRBV20-1,.,TRBJ1-1,CSARDPVPNTEAFF,TGCAGTGCTAGAGATCCTGTCCCGAACACTGAAGCTTTCTTT
many,TRBV2,.,TRBJ2-5,CASSNSGEETQYF,TGTGCCAGCAGTAATAGCGGAGAAGAGACCCAGTACTTC
.,TRBV14,.,TRBJ2-5,CAGSQSQETQYF,TGTGCCGGCAGCCAATCTCAAGAGACCCAGTACTTC
.,TRBV24-1,TRBD2,TRBJ2-1,CATSDFPSGSSYNEQFF,TGTGCCACCAGTGATTTTCCTAGCGGGAGTTCCTACAATGAGCAGTTCTTC
few,TRBV20-1,TRBD2,TRBJ2-7,CSARDLGTSGSGYEQYF,TGCAGTGCTAGAGATCTCGGGACTAGCGGGAGTGGGTACGAGCAGTACTTC
many,TRBV7-2,TRBD2,TRBJ2-7,CASSLDGSGNYEQYF,TGTGCCAGCAGCTTAGATGGTAGCGGGAACTACGAGCAGTACTTC
many,TRBV2,.,TRBJ2-7,CASSEVTGDLYEQYF,TGTGCCAGCAGTGAAGTCACGGGGGACCTCTACGAGCAGTACTTC
many,TRBV20-1,TRBD2,TRBJ2-1,CSARVIQGGLAGGYNEQFF,TGCAGTGCTAGAGTTATACAGGGGGGACTAGCGGGAGGGTACAATGAGCAGTTCTTC
many,TRBV27,.,TRBJ1-1,CASSFTRNTEAFF,TGTGCCAGCAGTTTTACAAGGAACACTGAAGCTTTCTTT
many,TRBV7-9,.,TRBJ2-3,CASARAGSADTQYF,TGTGCCAGCGCCCGGGCAGGGAGCGCAGATACGCAGTATTTT
many,TRBV12-3/TRBV12-4,TRBD2,TRBJ2-1,CASSSGLAGRLGNEQFF,TGTGCCAGCAGTTCCGGACTAGCGGGACGCCTTGGCAATGAGCAGTTCTTC
.,TRBV15,TRBD1,TRBJ2-7,CATSRGFQGAVGEQYF,TGTGCCACCAGCAGAGGGTTTCAGGGGGCGGTCGGCGAGCAGTACTTC
.,TRBV29-1,TRBD1,TRBJ1-2,CSGGQGSGGYTF,TGCAGCGGCGGACAGGGTTCAGGGGGCTACACCTTC
many,TRBV5-1,TRBD1,TRBJ2-7,CASSFRDRGITALEDYEQYF,TGCGCCAGCAGCTTCCGGGACAGGGGGATAACGGCACTGGAGGACTACGAGCAGTACTTC
.,TRBV29-1,TRBD1,TRBJ2-3,CSATGVDTQYF,TGCAGCGCGACAGGGGTAGATACGCAGTATTTT
many,TRBV30,.,TRBJ1-5,CAWSEGGNNQPQHF,TGTGCCTGGAGTGAGGGGGGGAACAATCAGCCCCAGCATTTT
many,TRBV7-9,TRBD1,TRBJ1-5,CASTLAAPGTGRTQPQHF,TGTGCCAGCACCTTAGCGGCGCCTGGGACAGGGAGAACTCAGCCCCAGCATTTT
many,TRBV12-3/TRBV12-4,.,TRBJ1-2,CASRSGRNLKGYTF,TGTGCCAGCAGGTCGGGCCGAAACCTCAAAGGCTACACCTTC
.,TRBV11-2,TRBD2,TRBJ2-1,CASSLAGTSGRYEQFF,TGTGCCAGCAGCTTGGCGGGGACTAGCGGGAGGTATGAGCAGTTCTTC
.,TRBV9,TRBD2,TRBJ2-1,CASSVVSGGPGNEQFF,TGTGCCAGCAGCGTAGTATCGGGAGGGCCTGGGAATGAGCAGTTCTTC
.,TRBV7-9,TRBD2,TRBJ2-2,CASSAGGFGTSGRAGELFF,TGTGCCAGCAGCGCCGGAGGATTCGGGACTAGCGGGAGGGCCGGGGAGCTGTTTTTT
.,TRBV6-2/TRBV6-3,.,TRBJ2-1,CASSYVGGSSYNEQFF,TGTGCCAGCAGTTACGTTGGGGGGTCCTCCTACAATGAGCAGTTCTTC
.,TRBV6-2/TRBV6-3,.,TRBJ2-5,CASSWPPRMPDQETQYF,TGTGCCAGCAGTTGGCCACCTCGTATGCCGGACCAAGAGACCCAGTACTTC
many,TRBV28,TRBD1,TRBJ2-3,CASSLTGASADTQYF,TGTGCCAGCAGTTTGACAGGGGCCTCCGCAGATACGCAGTATTTT
.,TRBV4-1,TRBD1,TRBJ2-5,CASSQFPRTGFETQYF,TGCGCCAGCAGCCAATTTCCCCGGACAGGGTTTGAGACCCAGTACTTC
many,TRBV28,.,TRBJ2-1,CASSLRTGGRERSEQFF,TGTGCCAGCAGTCTAAGGACAGGCGGGCGGGAGCGGAGTGAGCAGTTCTTC
many,TRBV7-9,.,TRBJ2-3,CASSLIGSLGGTDTQYF,TGTGCCAGCAGCTTAATAGGGAGCCTCGGTGGCACAGATACGCAGTATTTT
many,TRBV28,.,TRBJ2-7,CASGLGSYEQYF,TGTGCCAGCGGCTTAGGCTCCTACGAGCAGTACTTC
many,TRBV29-1,.,TRBJ2-7,CSGRTGTSYEQYF,TGCAGCGGGAGGACCGGAACCTCCTACGAGCAGTACTTC
few,TRBV19,TRBD2,TRBJ2-1,CASSTPSGTSNEQFF,TGTGCCAGTAGTACGCCTAGCGGGACGAGCAATGAGCAGTTCTTC
many,TRBV12-3/TRBV12-4,.,TRBJ1-2,CASSPGSHYGYTF,TGTGCCAGCAGTCCAGGGAGTCACTATGGCTACACCTTC
.,TRBV10-2,TRBD1,TRBJ2-2,CASSARGPGNTGELFF,TGCGCCAGCAGTGCCAGGGGGCCAGGGAACACCGGGGAGCTGTTTTTT
many,TRBV12-3/TRBV12-4,.,TRBJ1-1,CASTPRVDTEAFF,TGTGCCAGCACCCCCAGAGTGGACACTGAAGCTTTCTTT
.,TRBV5-1,.,TRBJ1-5,CASSLGTGKPQHF,TGCGCCAGCAGCTTGGGAACGGGGAAGCCCCAGCATTTT
many,TRBV6-5,.,TRBJ2-7,CASSYLATKSSYEQYF,TGTGCCAGCAGTTACCTCGCAACAAAAAGCTCCTACGAGCAGTACTTC
many,TRBV20-1,.,TRBJ2-7,CSASYSFYEQYF,TGCAGTGCTAGTTACAGTTTCTACGAGCAGTACTTC
.,TRBV10-2,.,TRBJ1-6,CASRALSRSYSPLHF,TGCGCCAGCAGAGCCTTAAGTAGGAGTTATTCACCCCTCCACTTT
many,TRBV4-2,TRBD2,TRBJ2-1,CASSPSEGGDNEQFF,TGTGCCAGCAGCCCCAGCGAGGGAGGGGACAATGAGCAGTTCTTC
many,TRBV2,.,TRBJ2-7,CASSKDTGSYEQYF,TGTGCCAGCAGTAAGGACACCGGATCCTACGAGCAGTACTTC
many,TRBV3-1,.,TRBJ2-1,CASSLGPSSYNEQFF,TGTGCCAGCAGCTTAGGGCCCAGCTCCTACAATGAGCAGTTCTTC
many,TRBV2,.,TRBJ2-5,CASSTRTYEETQYF,TGTGCCAGCAGTACTCGGACTTACGAAGAGACCCAGTACTTC
few,TRBV28,.,TRBJ2-7,CASSFINRENYEQYF,TGTGCCAGCAGTTTCATCAATAGGGAGAACTACGAGCAGTACTTC
many,TRBV7-9,TRBD1,TRBJ2-7,CASSGQGYNEQYF,TGTGCCAGCAGTGGACAGGGGTACAACGAGCAGTACTTC
.,TRBV7-9,TRBD1,TRBJ1-3,CASSSDRVLNTIYF,TGTGCCAGCAGCTCCGACAGGGTATTAAACACCATATATTTT
few,TRBV9,TRBD2,TRBJ2-1,CASSPKREHSYNEQFF,TGTGCCAGCAGCCCAAAGCGGGAGCACTCCTACAATGAGCAGTTCTTC
many,TRBV7-3,TRBD2,TRBJ2-1,CASSLRGTSGSYNEQFF,TGTGCCAGCAGCTTAAGGGGGACTAGCGGCTCCTACAATGAGCAGTTCTTC
few,TRBV7-9,.,TRBJ1-2,CASSFSGALRDGYTF,TGTGCCAGCAGCTTTTCGGGGGCGCTTAGGGATGGCTACACCTTC
many,TRBV2,.,TRBJ2-1,CASSAVLNEQFF,TGTGCCAGCAGTGCGGTCCTCAATGAGCAGTTCTTC
.,TRBV10-3,TRBD2,TRBJ2-1,CATKGSSGSYYNEQFF,TGTGCCACAAAGGGTTCTAGCGGGAGTTACTACAATGAGCAGTTCTTC
few,TRBV19,.,TRBJ2-3,CASSIGLGDTQYF,TGTGCCAGTAGTATAGGTTTAGGAGATACGCAGTATTTT
few,TRBV19,.,TRBJ1-5,CASSIGRDIFPRPQHF,TGTGCCAGTAGTATAGGGAGGGACATCTTCCCCCGGCCCCAGCATTTT
few,TRBV20-1,.,TRBJ1-1,CSASTDTNTEAFF,TGCAGTGCTTCTACCGACACGAACACTGAAGCTTTCTTT
many,TRBV30,.,TRBJ2-1,CAWSVFNNEQFF,TGTGCCTGGAGTGTATTTAACAATGAGCAGTTCTTC
.,TRBV20-1,.,TRBJ1-2,CSASHGGANYGYTF,TGCAGTGCTAGTCATGGGGGCGCCAACTATGGCTACACCTTC
few,TRBV7-7,TRBD2,TRBJ2-1,CASSRGVHNEQFF,TGTGCTAGCAGCCGGGGGGTACACAATGAGCAGTTCTTC
many,TRBV12-3/TRBV12-4,TRBD1,TRBJ2-5,CASSQAGGRETQYF,TGTGCCAGCAGCCAGGCAGGGGGACGAGAGACCCAGTACTTC
many,TRBV28,.,TRBJ1-2,CASSFLGSGYTF,TGTGCCAGCAGTTTCCTGGGTTCCGGCTACACCTTC